This TCR beta chain was observed in a study of Graves' ophthalmopathy and Graves' hyperthyroidism. For repertoire sequencing, the TCR beta CDR3 regions were amplified from RNA transcripts. In the first round, RT-PCR was carried out with HTBI primers, and a multiplex PCR formed the second round. One entry per CDR3 protein results from TCRdb running MiXCR on the multiplex PCR reads. The data show hundreds of thousands of distinct CDR3 sequences, with approximately 39% seen just once and over 2.5% held by the top ten. Notes on this clonotype: A single base separates this from a much larger clone, so it may be a read error.

Ophthalmopathy cases showed moderate-to-severe activity, scoring CAS ≥3 and NOSPECS ≥4, with duration under 3 months. Germline V gene data show CDR1 as DFQATT and CDR2 as SNEGSKA (reference sequence). This CDR3 has 13 amino acids. The source material was peripheral blood. The gene calls are TRBV20-1 and TRBJ2-7; 7 nucleotides match TRBD2. TRBJ2-1 explains the end of the DNA better; the J call may be wrong. The clonotype was recovered from an adult man with Graves' ophthalmopathy. CDR3 in DNA: TGCAGTGCCAAGAAAGGCGGGAGCTACGAGCAGTTCTTC. This encodes CSAKKGGSYEQFF.